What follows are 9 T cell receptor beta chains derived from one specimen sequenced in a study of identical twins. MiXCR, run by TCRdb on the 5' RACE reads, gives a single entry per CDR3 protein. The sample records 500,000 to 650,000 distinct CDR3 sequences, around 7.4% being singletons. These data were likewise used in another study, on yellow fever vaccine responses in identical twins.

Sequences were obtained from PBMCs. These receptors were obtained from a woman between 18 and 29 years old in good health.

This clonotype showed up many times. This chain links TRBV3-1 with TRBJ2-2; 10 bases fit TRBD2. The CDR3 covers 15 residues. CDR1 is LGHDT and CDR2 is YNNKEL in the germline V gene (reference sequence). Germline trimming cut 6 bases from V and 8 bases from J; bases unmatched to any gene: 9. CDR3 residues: CASRRSSGSLGELFF. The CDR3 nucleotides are TGTGCCAGCAGACGGTCTAGCGGGAGTTTAGGGGAGCTGTTTTTT.

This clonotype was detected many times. The CDR3 region is CASSLSLRDRRPGELFF. The DNA for the CDR3 is TGTGCCAGCAGTTTATCCCTCCGGGACAGAAGGCCTGGGGAGCTGTTTTTT. The rearrangement joins TRBV28 to TRBJ2-2; TRBD1 matches 7 bases. This CDR3 has 17 residues. Per the germline V gene, CDR1 is MDHEN and CDR2 is SYDVKM. V shed 1 base, J shed 8 bases, and the junction held 13 bases outside the gene matches.

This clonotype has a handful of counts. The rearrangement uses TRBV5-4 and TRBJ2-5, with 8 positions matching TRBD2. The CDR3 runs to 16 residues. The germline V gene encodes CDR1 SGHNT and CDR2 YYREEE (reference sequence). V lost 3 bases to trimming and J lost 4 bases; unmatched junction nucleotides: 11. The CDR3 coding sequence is TGTGCCAGCAGCTCTCCCAGGGCGGGGGGAGGAGAGACCCAGTACTTC. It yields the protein CASSSPRAGGGETQYF.

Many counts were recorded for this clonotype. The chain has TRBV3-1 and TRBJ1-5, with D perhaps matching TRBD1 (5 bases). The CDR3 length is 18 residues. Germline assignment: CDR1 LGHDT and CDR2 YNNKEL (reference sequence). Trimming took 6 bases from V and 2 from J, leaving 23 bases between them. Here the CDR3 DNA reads TGTGCCAGCAGTCGCTCCCCCGGTGGACAAAAGGGCAATCAGCCCCAGCATTTT. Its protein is CASSRSPGGQKGNQPQHF.

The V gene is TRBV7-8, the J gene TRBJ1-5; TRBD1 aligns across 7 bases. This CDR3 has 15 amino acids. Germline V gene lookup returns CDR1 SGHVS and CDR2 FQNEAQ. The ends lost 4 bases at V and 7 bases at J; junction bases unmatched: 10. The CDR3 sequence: CASSYNRGTGQPQHF. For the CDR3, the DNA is TGTGCCAGCAGCTACAACAGGGGCACGGGGCAGCCCCAGCATTTT.

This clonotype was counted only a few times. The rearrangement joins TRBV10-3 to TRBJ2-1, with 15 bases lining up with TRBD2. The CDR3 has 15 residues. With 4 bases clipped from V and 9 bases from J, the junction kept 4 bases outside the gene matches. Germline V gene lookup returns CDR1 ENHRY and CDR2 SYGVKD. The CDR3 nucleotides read TGTGCCATCAGTGGGACTAGCGGGAGGGACAGTGAGCAGTTCTTC. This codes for CAISGTSGRDSEQFF.

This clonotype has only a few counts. The CDR3 loop reads CSAEPPSGRGSGELFF. The CDR3 DNA reads as TGCAGTGCTGAGCCCCCTAGCGGGAGGGGGTCCGGGGAGCTGTTTTTT. The chain is built from TRBV20-1 and TRBJ2-2; 12 nucleotides line up with TRBD2. The trim removed 5 bases at V and 6 bases at J, leaving 10 bases unmatched. Germline V gene lookup returns CDR1 DFQATT and CDR2 SNEGSKA (reference sequence). The CDR3 consists of 16 residues.

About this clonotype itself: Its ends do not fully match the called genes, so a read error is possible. CDR3 region: CACSLPLGANTGELFF. CDR3 coding DNA: TGTGCCTGCAGCCTCCCTTTGGGAGCGAACACCGGGGAGCTGTTTTTT. The rearrangement uses TRBV3-1 and TRBJ2-2; the D gene is possibly TRBD2 (5 bases). Germline V gives CDR1 LGHDT, CDR2 YNNKEL (reference sequence). The CDR3 is 16 residues long.

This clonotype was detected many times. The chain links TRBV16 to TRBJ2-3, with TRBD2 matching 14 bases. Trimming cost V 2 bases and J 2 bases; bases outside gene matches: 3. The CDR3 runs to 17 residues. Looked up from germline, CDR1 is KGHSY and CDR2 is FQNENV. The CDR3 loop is CASSQRLAGGPTDTQYF. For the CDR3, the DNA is TGTGCCAGCAGCCAAAGACTAGCGGGAGGGCCCACAGATACGCAGTATTTT.